The 30 T cell receptor beta chains below come from one sample, sequenced in a study of CD8+CD57+ T cells in acquired aplastic anemia. TCR beta VDJ combinations and CDR3 sequences were profiled from genomic DNA. TCRdb re-analysed the reads in MiXCR, keeping a single row per CDR3 protein. The data contain approximately 380,000 distinct CDR3 sequences, 60% to 80% of them singletons. The sequenced sample was sorted CD4+, CD8+, or CD8+CD57+ T cells (not recorded which) from PBMCs. The receptor source for this set is a human donor in good health, serving as a control.

V usage is TRBV19 and J usage is TRBJ2-1; D ambiguous. CDR1 and CDR2 from the germline V gene are LNHDA and SQIVND (reference sequence). The CDR3 covers 15 residues. Trimming shortened V by 3 bases and J by 0 bases, and 9 bases separated the two germline ends. In nucleotides, the CDR3 is TGTGCCAGTAGTATCAGCCCTAGCTCCTACAATGAGCAGTTCTTC. Translating gives CASSISPSSYNEQFF. The full variable domain, with the rest looked up from reference TRBV19 and TRBJ2-1, is DGGITQSPKYLFRKEGQNVTLSCEQNLNHDAMYWYRQDPGQGLRLIYYSQIVNDFQKGDIAEGYSVSREKKESFPLTVTSAQKNPTAFYLCASSISPSSYNEQFFGPGTRLTVL.

Ten or more counts support this clonotype. The V call is TRBV4-3, the J call TRBJ1-1; maybe TRBD1 (5 bases). Germline-derived CDR1 and CDR2 are LGHNA and YSLEER. The CDR3 covers 16 residues. V shed 0 bases and J shed 1 base, with 12 bases lying between them. This chain's CDR3 is CASSQDVGQGNTEAFF. For the CDR3, the DNA is TGCGCCAGCAGCCAAGATGTTGGGCAGGGGAACACTGAAGCTTTCTTT.

The chain joins TRBV2 to TRBJ2-7; D ambiguous. CDR3 length equals 15 residues. Germline CDR1 reads SNHLY; CDR2 reads FYNNEI. The germline V and J ends were trimmed by 1 base and 2 bases, with 12 bases remaining between them. The CDR3 is CASSEGFTATYEQYF. The CDR3 region has the DNA TGTGCCAGCAGTGAAGGTTTTACAGCAACCTACGAGCAGTACTTC.

Comment on this clonotype: One end of the junction is discordant with germline, which a read error may explain. The genes are TRBV10-3 and TRBJ1-6, with D unclear. The CDR3 runs to 12 residues. Looked up from germline, CDR1 is ENHRY and CDR2 is SYGVKD. The CDR3: CATRHINSPLCF. The CDR3 region has the DNA TGTGCCACACGACATATCAATTCACCCCTCTGCTTT.

The chain employs TRBV7-3 and TRBJ1-2; maybe TRBD1 (6 bases). CDR1 is SGHTA, CDR2 FQGTGA, per germline. The CDR3 covers 15 residues. Trimming shortened V by 5 bases and J by 14 bases, and 27 bases separated the two germline ends. CDR3 loop: CASSPKTSGGRNTTF. DNA of the CDR3: TGTGCCAGCAGCCCCAAGACTAGCGGGGGGCGAAATACGACCTTC.

V usage is TRBV7-2 and J usage is TRBJ1-1; D call uncertain. V shed 5 bases and J shed 13 bases, with 23 bases lying between them. Per germline, CDR1 SGHTA and CDR2 FQGNSA. This CDR3 has 14 amino acids. CDR3 nucleotide sequence: TGTGCCAGCAGCGTCTCTGGGAGTCCGCAGTATTTTTTCTTT. It encodes CASSVSGSPQYFFF.

Note on this clonotype: A junction boundary mismatches the germline segment, possibly from a read error. The chain combines TRBV9 with TRBJ1-4; D remains ambiguous. There are 14 residues in the CDR3. Germline CDR1 is SGDLS and CDR2 is YYNGEE. The CDR3 DNA reads as TGTGCCAGCAGCTTGCAGTCTCGGAATGAAACACTGTTTTTT. It yields the protein CASSLQSRNETLFF. Looking up the rest from reference TRBV9 and TRBJ1-4 gives the full variable domain: DSGVTQTPKHLITATGQRVTLRCSPRSGDLSVYWYQQSLDQGLQFLIQYYNGEERAKGNILERFSAQQFPDLHSELNLSSLELGDSALYFCASSLQSRNETLFFGSGTQLSVL.

There are a few counts of this clonotype. This chain joins TRBV29-1 and TRBJ2-3; 8 positions agree with TRBD1. CDR3 size: 15 residues. CDR1 SQVTM and CDR2 ANQGSEA come from the germline V gene. For the CDR3, the DNA is TGCAGTGCTAATACAGACAGGGGAAACACAGATACGCAGTATTTT. Protein sequence: CSANTDRGNTDTQYF.

Points on this clonotype: One junction end disagrees with the germline gene, perhaps due to a read error. The chain is built from TRBV7-2 and TRBJ2-3; the D gene could be TRBD1 or TRBD2 (7 bases each). The germline V gene encodes CDR1 SGHTA and CDR2 FQGNSA. The CDR3 sequence is 15 residues long. CDR3: CATSRGAGEQDTQYF. The CDR3 DNA follows: TGTGCCACCAGCAGGGGGGCGGGGGAGCAGGATACGCAGTATTTT. Full variable domain (outside the CDR3, taken from reference TRBV7-2 and TRBJ2-3): GAGVSQSPSNKVTEKGKDVELRCDPISGHTALYWYRQSLGQGLEFLIYFQGNSAPDKSGLPSDRFSAERTGGSVSTLTIQRTQQEDSAVYLCATSRGAGEQDTQYFGPGTRLTVL.

This chain joins TRBV7-9 and TRBJ1-5; D remains ambiguous. Trimming shortened V by 6 bases and J by 4 bases, and 13 bases separated the two germline ends. Germline V gene sequence: CDR1 SEHNR, CDR2 FQNEAQ (reference sequence). This CDR3 contains 14 residues. The CDR3 reads CASSPDTVNQPQHF. Written as DNA, the CDR3 is TGTGCCAGCAGTCCTGACACGGTAAATCAGCCCCAGCATTTT.

In the case of this clonotype: Since no conserved phenylalanine or tryptophan closes the CDR3, a read error is the likely cause. The chain carries TRBV2 and TRBJ2-1; D ambiguous. V lost 0 bases and J lost 11, with 14 bases in between. Per germline, CDR1 SNHLY and CDR2 FYNNEI. This CDR3 region has 14 residues. CDR3 nucleotide sequence: TGTGCCAGCAGTGAAGCGTGGAATCGGCCTCAGCAGTTCTGC. This translates into CASSEAWNRPQQFC.

This clonotype has at least ten counts. The chain has TRBV6-1 and TRBJ1-1; unclear D gene. The CDR3 extends over 14 amino acids. The V gene's germline CDR1 is MNHNS and CDR2 SASEGT. The V end lost 7 bases, the J end lost 12 bases, and 24 bases lay between the germline ends. CDR3 in amino acids: CASNEPPLGRITFF. In nucleotides, the CDR3 is TGTGCCAGCAACGAGCCCCCATTAGGGAGGATAACTTTCTTT.

This clonotype was seen only a few times. The chain links TRBV2 to TRBJ1-2; D uncertain. Germline V gene sequence: CDR1 SNHLY, CDR2 FYNNEI. This CDR3 has 14 amino acids. V was trimmed by 1 base and J by 5 bases, leaving 11 bases between them. DNA for the CDR3: TGTGCCAGCAGTGAAGACCTCACCCCTTATGGCTACACCTTC. Protein: CASSEDLTPYGYTF.

V gene TRBV19 combines with J gene TRBJ2-3, with TRBD1 matching 8 bases. V dropped 4 bases and J dropped 3; count of bases not matched to a gene: 6. Germline assignment: CDR1 LNHDA and CDR2 SQIVND (reference sequence). The CDR3 has 15 residues. The DNA for the CDR3 is TGTGCCAGTAGTAAAAGGCAGGGGGCGACAGATACGCAGTATTTT. Amino acid sequence: CASSKRQGATDTQYF.

There are many counts of this clonotype. V and J are TRBV5-1 and TRBJ2-2; 11 bases are a match to TRBD1. The CDR3 spans 15 residues. Unmatched junction bases numbered 5, after V lost 3 bases and J lost 7 bases. Germline CDR1 SGHRS, CDR2 YFSETQ. As DNA, the CDR3 is TGCGCCAGCAGCTCCGGGACAGGGGGAATCGGGGAGCTGTTTTTT. Protein product: CASSSGTGGIGELFF.

Turning to this clonotype: One junction end disagrees with the germline gene, perhaps due to a read error. The chain has TRBV12-3 or TRBV12-4 and TRBJ2-3; D not resolved. The CDR3 is 14 residues long. The CDR3 region has the DNA TGTGCCAGCAGCCAGAACCCCACCACCGGTACGCGGTATTTT. Its translation: CASSQNPTTGTRYF.

As to this clonotype: A read error may be the cause here, since a much bigger clone is one base away. CDR3: CASSFPAGGGEKLFF. The DNA for the CDR3 is TGTGCCAGCAGCTTTCCTGCAGGGGGTGGGGAAAAACTGTTTTTT. The chain couples TRBV7-9 to TRBJ1-4; 7 bases fit TRBD1. Germline V gene sequence: CDR1 SEHNR, CDR2 FQNEAQ (reference sequence). V trimming: 3 bases; J trimming: 8 bases; junction bases outside the gene matches: 9. CDR3 length equals 15 residues.

In DNA form, the CDR3 reads TGTTGCCACAGCGTACAACGAGGCACTGAAGCTTTCTTT. This sequence encodes CCHSVQRGTEAFF. The chain is built from TRBV24-1 and TRBJ1-1, with D uncertain. The CDR3 spans 13 residues. The germline V gene encodes CDR1 KGHDR and CDR2 SFDVKD.

The rearrangement links TRBV20-1 to TRBJ1-1; D is possibly TRBD1 (5 bases). Looked up from germline, CDR1 is DFQATT and CDR2 is SNEGSKA (reference sequence). CDR3 length equals 13 residues. Trimming pared 3 bases from V and 2 bases from J, leaving 10 bases between. The chain's CDR3 is CSARGRENTEAFF. Here the CDR3 DNA reads TGCAGTGCTAGGGGGCGAGAAAACACTGAAGCTTTCTTT.

This clonotype was detected ten times or more. The chain combines TRBV12-5 with TRBJ2-3, with D possibly TRBD1 on 6 matching bases. Germline lookup yields CDR1 LGHNT and CDR2 FRNRAP. The CDR3 is 13 amino acids. V dropped 0 bases and J dropped 6 bases, with 7 bases sitting between them. The CDR3 DNA sequence: TGTGCTAGTGGTTTGGTCAGGGGCGATACGCAGTATTTT. Protein product: CASGLVRGDTQYF.

As for this clonotype: A read error may be the cause here, since a much bigger clone is one base away. The V and J genes are TRBV4-3 and TRBJ2-3, with D tentatively TRBD1 (6 bases). CDR1 LGHNA and CDR2 YSLEER come from the germline V gene. The CDR3 has 13 amino acids. In nucleotides, the CDR3 is TGCACCAGCAGCCAAGATAGGGACACACCGGGGTATTTT. As protein: CTSSQDRDTPGYF.

About this clonotype: As the CDR3 is not closed by the conserved phenylalanine or tryptophan, this likely results from a read error. V gene TRBV7-8 combines with J gene TRBJ1-2; D is unresolved. V was trimmed by 6 bases and J by 11 bases, leaving 25 bases between them. This CDR3 region has 15 residues. CDR1 is SGHVS, CDR2 FQNEAQ, per germline. CDR3 loop: CASSLREGSAERYTV. The CDR3 DNA is TGTGCCAGCAGTCTCCGCGAGGGTTCCGCGGAGCGGTACACCGTC.

The gene calls are TRBV5-4 and TRBJ1-2, with D possibly matching TRBD1 (5 bases). Trimming removed 4 bases at V and 2 bases at J, with 12 bases between. This CDR3 region has 14 residues. CDR1 is SGHNT, CDR2 YYREEE, per germline (reference sequence). In DNA form, the CDR3 reads TGTGCCAGCAGCGCGGCGGGGGGGAACTATGGCTACACCTTC. Translating it yields CASSAAGGNYGYTF.

CDR3 nucleotides: TGCGCCAGCAGCTTGGGGGGGCAGGTCGACTATGGCTACACCTTC. This sequence encodes CASSLGGQVDYGYTF. The rearrangement links TRBV5-1 to TRBJ1-2, with D perhaps matching TRBD1 (6 bases). This CDR3 comprises 15 residues. The germline V gene has CDR1 SGHRS and CDR2 YFSETQ. Trimming took off 0 bases at V and 3 bases at J, with 12 bases between the two ends.

J is TRBJ1-3 and V is TRBV5-1, with D hard to call. V was shortened by 4 bases and J by 2 bases, with 16 bases between the two germline ends. Germline-derived CDR1 and CDR2 are SGHRS and YFSETQ. The CDR3 runs 16 residues. The CDR3 loop reads CASSARLAPAGNTIYF. In nucleotides, the CDR3 is TGCGCCAGCAGCGCGAGGCTCGCGCCAGCTGGAAACACCATATATTTT.

To note about this clonotype: One junction end does not reproduce the germline sequence, and a read error may be involved. V is TRBV7-2 and J is TRBJ1-2, with 11 bases identical to TRBD1. The CDR3 totals 14 residues. Per germline, CDR1 SGHTA and CDR2 FQGNSA. The CDR3 sequence: CASSLGTGGYGQSF. DNA for the CDR3: TGCGCCAGCAGCTTGGGGACAGGGGGTTATGGCCAGTCCTTC.

In its sample, this clonotype was seen many times. The gene calls are TRBV6-5 and TRBJ2-7; 8 bases are shared with TRBD1. Germline trimming cut 6 bases from V and 2 bases from J; bases unmatched to any gene: 6. This CDR3 spans 14 amino acids. The germline CDR1 and CDR2 sequences are MNHEY and SVGAGI. The CDR3 bases are TGTGCCAGCAGCCGGGACAGGCCCCCCTACGAGCAGTACTTC. This encodes CASSRDRPPYEQYF.

Notes on this clonotype: The junction and the germline gene differ at one end; a read error may be behind it. The chain employs TRBV20-1 and TRBJ2-7; 7 bases align to TRBD1. CDR1 and CDR2 from the germline V gene are DFQATT and SNEGSKA (reference sequence). The CDR3 contains 14 residues. The CDR3 nucleotides read TGCAGTGCTAGGACCGGGACAGACTCCCACGAGCAGTACTTC. Its protein product is CSARTGTDSHEQYF.

The chain combines TRBV2 with TRBJ1-3; 10 bases are a match to TRBD1. The end of the DNA fits TRBJ1-6 better, so the J call may be wrong. Looked up from germline, CDR1 is SNHLY and CDR2 is FYNNEI. The CDR3 sequence is 15 residues long. CDR3 nucleotide sequence: TGTGCCAGCACCTGGACAGGGGGTATGGGTTCACCCCTCCACTTT. It encodes CASTWTGGMGSPLHF.

The rearrangement joins TRBV7-2 to TRBJ1-1; perhaps TRBD1 as D (6 bases). The CDR3 is made up of 15 amino acids. V was cut by 2 bases and J by 1 base, with 11 bases left in between. Germline CDR1 SGHTA, CDR2 FQGNSA. CDR3 protein: CASSLFGTKNTEAFF. The DNA of the CDR3 is TGTGCCAGCAGCTTATTTGGGACAAAGAACACTGAAGCTTTCTTT.